These T cell receptor beta chains were read from a single sample in a study of cytomegalovirus exposure and HLA in healthy donors. Only in-frame clones appear in the TCRdb table, and some are missing; sequencing was by immunoSEQ multiplex PCR. This table has about 220,000 clones, just over 75% appearing once. The sequencing input was PBMCs. These receptors all come from a man between 18 and 35 years old in good health and CMV-seronegative. The CDR3 runs from the conserved cysteine through the conserved F or W. The order of the fields is V gene, J gene, clone size, D gene, CDR3 DNA, CDR3 protein. D genes are given only for firm matches. Size tells how often a clone was seen (once, few, many) or the class of an expanded clone, and some rows leave it out.

TRBV27	TRBJ2-2	-	-	TGTGCCAGCAGTCCCTCCACGGGAGATAGCGGCACCGGGGAGCTGTTTTTT	CASSPSTGDSGTGELFF
TRBV30	TRBJ2-7	-	TRBD1	TGTGCCTGGAGTAGGGACAGCACCTACGAGCAGTACTTC	CAWSRDSTYEQYF
TRBV5-4	TRBJ2-7	-	TRBD1	TGTGCCAGCAGCCCGCACGACAGGGGACACGAGCAGTACTTC	CASSPHDRGHEQYF
TRBV5-8	TRBJ2-7	-	TRBD2	TGTGCCAGCAGCCGCACTAGCGGGAGTGCTAACGAGCAGTACTTC	CASSRTSGSANEQYF
TRBV4-2	TRBJ2-1	-	TRBD2	TGTGCCAGCAGCCAACTTTTCGGACTAGCGGGAGAGGGTGAGCAGTTCTTC	CASSQLFGLAGEGEQFF
TRBV2	TRBJ2-7	-	TRBD1	TGTGCCAGCAAAGGTATGGGACAGGTGAGCTACGAGCAGTACTTC	CASKGMGQVSYEQYF
TRBV6-1	TRBJ2-3	-	-	TGTGCCAGCACTTCCCATAGTCATACGCAGTATTTT	CASTSHSHTQYF
TRBV28	TRBJ2-1	-	TRBD2	TGTGCCAGCACCGAGGGACTAGCCGGGTCCTACAATGAGCAGTTCTTC	CASTEGLAGSYNEQFF
TRBV9	TRBJ2-5	-	TRBD2	TGTGCCAGCAGCGTAGGGCTAGCGGGACCAGAGACCCAGTACTTC	CASSVGLAGPETQYF
TRBV4-2	TRBJ2-7	-	-	TGTGCCAGCAGCCAAGCGACTGACTTCGTACGAGGAGAGCAGTACTTC	CASSQATDFVRGEQYF
TRBV19	TRBJ1-5	-	-	TGTGCCAGTACCGCGGGGAAGAGGGGTGGCAATCAGCCCCAGCATTTT	CASTAGKRGGNQPQHF
TRBV5-4	TRBJ2-4	-	-	TGTGCCAGCAGCACGGACAGTCCCATTCAGTACTTC	CASSTDSPIQYF
TRBV7-8	TRBJ1-4	-	-	TGTGCCAGCACCGCATTTTTTGTTGGTGCCAGGACTAATGAAAAACTGTTTTTT	CASTAFFVGARTNEKLFF
TRBV2	TRBJ1-6	-	TRBD1	TGTGCCAGCAGAGGGACAGGCAGCTCCTATAATTCACCCCTCCACTTT	CASRGTGSSYNSPLHF
TRBV11-2	TRBJ2-7	few	-	TGTGCCAGCAGCTTGGCATTTGTCGAGCAGTACTTC	CASSLAFVEQYF
TRBV2	TRBJ2-7	-	-	TGTGCCAGCAGTCTTTCCTACGAGCAGTACTTC	CASSLSYEQYF
TRBV27	TRBJ2-7	-	-	TGTGCCAGCAGTTTGCAGGGCACCTACGAGCAGTACTTC	CASSLQGTYEQYF
TRBV12-5	TRBJ1-5	few	-	TGTGCTAGTGGTTCCTACTTTAATCAGCCCCAGCATTTT	CASGSYFNQPQHF
TRBV6-1	TRBJ1-2	-	-	TGTGCCAGCAGTGAAGCTCTGCAGGGTTCCTATGGCTACACCTTC	CASSEALQGSYGYTF
TRBV6-1	TRBJ1-1	-	-	TGTGCCAGCAGTGGGTCGCGGGAGGGCCGTTACACTGAAGCTTTCTTT	CASSGSREGRYTEAFF
TRBV28	TRBJ2-1	-	-	TGTGCCAGCAGTTCCTACAGTGAGCAGTTCTTC	CASSSYSEQFF
TRBV28	TRBJ2-7	-	-	TGTGCCAGCCTCATACAGGGTTCCGGCGAGCAGTACTTC	CASLIQGSGEQYF
TRBV27	TRBJ2-5	-	-	TGTGCCAGCAGTCCCCGATGGGGGAGGTGGGAGACCCAGTACTTC	CASSPRWGRWETQYF
TRBV6-5	TRBJ2-4	-	TRBD1	TGTGCCAGCAGTCCGACAGGGACCCTAAAAAACATTCAGTACTTC	CASSPTGTLKNIQYF
TRBV6-5	TRBJ1-2	-	-	TGTGCCAGCAGTTACGCGGGGATCCATGGCTACACCTTC	CASSYAGIHGYTF
TRBV27	TRBJ2-7	few	-	TGTGCCAGCAGTTTATATGTAGGCGGCCGTAACGAGCAGTACTTC	CASSLYVGGRNEQYF
TRBV29-1	TRBJ2-7	-	-	TGCAGCGTTGTTTCTTTCGGGGGTCGGTACGAGCAGTACTTC	CSVVSFGGRYEQYF
TRBV7-9	TRBJ2-3	-	-	TGTGCCAGCAGCTCACAGGGACCCCGCACAGATACGCAGTATTTT	CASSSQGPRTDTQYF
TRBV6-1	TRBJ2-1	-	TRBD1	TGTGCCAGCAGCCCGCTACAGGGGTTGTACAATGAGCAGTTCTTC	CASSPLQGLYNEQFF
TRBV20-1	TRBJ2-1	-	TRBD2	TGCAGTGCGGGAGGGCAGGGTGAGCAGTTCTTC	CSAGGQGEQFF
TRBV5-1	TRBJ1-3	-	-	TGCGCCAGCAGCTTGACCCCCGGGGGAAACACCATATATTTT	CASSLTPGGNTIYF
TRBV15	TRBJ1-1	-	-	TGTGCCACCAGCGGCGACGGGCAGGGGAACACTGAAGCTTTCTTT	CATSGDGQGNTEAFF
TRBV18	TRBJ1-2	once	-	TGTGCCAGCTCCGGCGGGAGCAACTATGGCTACACCTTC	CASSGGSNYGYTF
TRBV28	TRBJ2-7	once	TRBD2	TGTGCCAGCAGTTTCCAGACTAGCGGGAGTGACTACGAGCAGTACTTC	CASSFQTSGSDYEQYF
TRBV7-2	TRBJ1-2	once	-	TGTGCCAGCAGCTTAATCGGTTATGGCTACACCTTC	CASSLIGYGYTF
TRBV2	TRBJ1-4	-	TRBD1	TGTGCCAGCAGTGTAGGGGACAGTAATAATGAAAAACTGTTTTTT	CASSVGDSNNEKLFF
TRBV7-3	TRBJ2-1	-	-	TGTGCCAGCAGCCCTGGACTGAACAATGAGCAGTTCTTC	CASSPGLNNEQFF
TRBV7-9	TRBJ1-6	-	TRBD1	TGTGCCAGCACCCGGGACAGGGACGGAACACCCCTCCACTTT	CASTRDRDGTPLHF
TRBV10-3	TRBJ2-1	once	-	TGTGCCTCCTCTGGGGGCGGCTATTACAATGAGCAGTTCTTC	CASSGGGYYNEQFF
TRBV30	TRBJ1-1	-	TRBD1	TGTGCCTGGGCTGGACAGGGAATGACTGAAGCTTTCTTT	CAWAGQGMTEAFF
TRBV6-1	TRBJ2-1	few	-	TGTGCCAGCACGCTCAGCCTAGCACAAAATGAGCAGTTCTTC	CASTLSLAQNEQFF
TRBV4-1	TRBJ1-1	-	-	TGCGCCAGCAGCCAACCGCCGCAGGGAGGGACCACGGCTTTCTTT	CASSQPPQGGTTAFF
TRBV27	TRBJ1-2	-	TRBD1	TGTGCCAGCAGTAGGGACAGGGGGCGATATGGCTACACCTTC	CASSRDRGRYGYTF
TRBV7-9	TRBJ2-1	-	-	TGTGCCAGCAGCTCGTCACAGGGTGGGGATTTCAATGAGCAGTTCTTC	CASSSSQGGDFNEQFF
TRBV6-1	TRBJ2-2	-	TRBD1	TGTGCCAGCAGTGAAGGACAGGGGGCAAACACCGGGGAGCTGTTTTTT	CASSEGQGANTGELFF
TRBV4-1	TRBJ1-1	-	-	TGCGCCAGCAGCCCGGGGGGTGGGGGAGGAACTGAAGCTTTCTTT	CASSPGGGGGTEAFF
TRBV6-5	TRBJ2-1	few	-	TGTGCCAGCAGGTACGGGCGAGAGCAGTTCTTC	CASRYGREQFF
TRBV27	TRBJ2-1	few	TRBD2	TGTGCCAGCACTCCCTCGGGCGGGAGGGCCCAGAATGAGCAGTTCTTC	CASTPSGGRAQNEQFF
TRBV28	TRBJ1-2	-	-	TGTGCCAGCAGTTTATGGCAGGATAACTATGGCTACACCTTC	CASSLWQDNYGYTF
TRBV6-6	TRBJ1-2	once	-	TGTGCCAGCAGTAATTTAAACTATGGCTACACCTTC	CASSNLNYGYTF
TRBV6-5	TRBJ2-4	-	-	TGTGCCAGCAGTACTCAGGGGTCCAAAAACATTCAGTACTTC	CASSTQGSKNIQYF
TRBV5-5	TRBJ2-5	-	-	TGTGCCAGCAGCTCCCCCGGGGGAGAGGAGACCCAGTACTTC	CASSSPGGEETQYF
TRBV6-6	TRBJ2-5	-	TRBD2	TGTGCCAGCAGCGGGGGACTAGCGGGAGTGGATGAGACCCAGTACTTC	CASSGGLAGVDETQYF
TRBV9	TRBJ2-1	-	TRBD2	TGTGCCAGCAGCGTGACTAGCGGGGACTACAATGAGCAGTTCTTC	CASSVTSGDYNEQFF
TRBV4-2	TRBJ1-2	-	-	TGTGCCAGCAGCCATGCCCGGGGGGGTGGGTATGGCTACACCTTC	CASSHARGGGYGYTF
TRBV4-2	TRBJ1-2	few	-	TGTGCCAGCAGCCAAGTGCCCCCGGGACACTTACTAGTCTATGGCTACACCTTC	CASSQVPPGHLLVYGYTF